This T cell receptor (beta chain) comes out of a study of T cell changes during pregnancy in multiple sclerosis. Profiling relied on immunoSEQ multiplex PCR, and the TCRdb table lists in-frame clones only, not all of them. The sample comprises about 11,000 clones, roughly 94% of which are singletons, and 0.25% to 0.3% rests with the top ten. The V and J ends lost 3 bases and 0 bases respectively, with 5 bases between them. The CDR3 is made up of 13 amino acids. The germline CDR1 and CDR2 sequences are SEHNR and FQNEAQ (reference sequence). The chain has TRBV7-9 and TRBJ1-1; D is ambiguous. The sequencing here drew on CD4+ T cells from peripheral blood mononuclear cells, taken before pregnancy. This receptor was obtained from a female donor with multiple sclerosis, enrolled in a pregnancy study. The CDR3 DNA is TGTGCCAGCAGCTTGGACTTGAACACTGAAGCTTTCTTT. Protein: CASSLDLNTEAFF.